A single sample is the source of the 23 T cell receptor beta chains below, sequenced in a study of blood T cells in healthy people across ages. The authors ran a second PCR of about 6 to 12 cycles using a sample-barcoded 5' primer and a J-beta primer mix. TCRdb reprocessed the 5' RACE reads via MiXCR and lists one record per CDR3 protein. The data hold approximately 850,000 distinct CDR3 sequences, with 55% to 70% observed a single time. Sequenced material: blood. The receptors stem from a man under 40 in good health.

This clonotype was observed many times. Compared with germline, one end of the junction differs, possibly owing to a read error. V and J are TRBV7-2 and TRBJ2-7, with D maybe TRBD1 (5 bases). CDR3 length: 12 amino acids. The germline gives CDR1 SGHTA, CDR2 FQGNSA. Here the CDR3 reads CASRLDSYEQYF. As DNA, the CDR3 is TGTGCCAGCAGATTAGACAGCTACGAGCAGTACTTC.

In this sample, this clonotype turned up a few times. The chain uses TRBV25-1 and TRBJ2-5; D possibly corresponds to TRBD2 (6 bases). There are 16 residues in the CDR3. Trimming removed 6 bases from V and 5 bases from J, with 22 bases in between. The germline CDR1 and CDR2 sequences are MGHDK and SYGVNS. The DNA of the CDR3 is TGTGCCAGCAGCGACCCATGGGAGGTTTCTCTTGAGACCCAGTACTTC. It is translated as CASSDPWEVSLETQYF.

This clonotype was counted a few times. The V gene is TRBV29-1, the J gene TRBJ2-4, with D perhaps TRBD2 (5 bases). The J call may be in error: the DNA end matches TRBJ2-7 better. The CDR3 is 12 amino acids. CDR1 and CDR2 (germline): SQVTM, ANQGSEA. The CDR3 nucleotides are TGCAGCGTTCCAGAGGGAGAGTACGAGCAGTACTTC. It codes for CSVPEGEYEQYF.

This clonotype came up a few times. The chain couples TRBV20-1 to TRBJ2-7; 9 positions agree with TRBD1. The J call is doubtful: the DNA matches TRBJ2-5 better. The CDR3 length is 12 residues. CDR1 and CDR2 from the germline V gene are DFQATT and SNEGSKA (reference sequence). This CDR3 reads CSASDRGETQYF. The CDR3, as DNA: TGCAGTGCTTCGGACAGGGGAGAGACCCAGTACTTC.

This chain links TRBV20-1 with TRBJ2-7, with D tentatively TRBD1 (6 bases). Trimming stripped 5 bases from V and 1 base from J, with 18 bases between. The V gene's germline CDR1 is DFQATT and CDR2 SNEGSKA (reference sequence). This CDR3 region has 15 residues. The CDR3 region has the DNA TGCAGTGCTGTCCCGGACAGCTACAGGTCCTACGAGCAGTACTTC. Amino acid sequence: CSAVPDSYRSYEQYF.

Only a few counts were recorded for this clonotype. The chain recombines TRBV4-1 with TRBJ2-7; D unresolved. CDR1 is MGHRA and CDR2 is YSYEKL in the germline V gene. V lost 4 bases to trimming and J lost 6 bases, with 19 bases between them. The CDR3 runs 15 residues. CDR3 in amino acids: CASSREVSLTREQYF. The CDR3 nucleotides read TGCGCCAGCAGCCGTGAAGTCTCTCTTACCCGCGAGCAGTACTTC.

The V call is TRBV20-1, the J call TRBJ2-5; D could derive from TRBD1 or TRBD2 (5 bases each). TRBJ2-7 matches the DNA end more closely, so the J call is doubtful. CDR3 size: 13 residues. Germline assignment: CDR1 DFQATT and CDR2 SNEGSKA (reference sequence). This chain's CDR3 is CSARGRRRNEQYF. CDR3 DNA sequence: TGCAGTGCTAGGGGACGGCGGAGGAACGAGCAGTACTTC.

The V call is TRBV5-4, the J call TRBJ2-7; TRBD1 or TRBD2 may be the D gene (5 bases each). The CDR3 contains 15 residues. The V end was cut by 7 bases, the J end by 3 bases, with 20 bases between. Germline V gene lookup returns CDR1 SGHNT and CDR2 YYREEE (reference sequence). CDR3 loop: CASHGMGEGNYEQYF. The CDR3 bases are TGTGCCAGCCACGGAATGGGGGAAGGGAACTACGAGCAGTACTTC.

The chain has TRBV9 and TRBJ1-2; no definite D call. The V end was cut by 4 bases, the J end by 3 bases, with 10 bases between. Germline V gene data show CDR1 as SGDLS and CDR2 as YYNGEE. The CDR3 length is 13 residues. The DNA of the CDR3 is TGTGCCAGCAGCCCGAGCGGATACTATGGCTACACCTTC. As protein: CASSPSGYYGYTF. Based on the CDR3 plus reference TRBV9 and TRBJ1-2, the full variable domain is DSGVTQTPKHLITATGQRVTLRCSPRSGDLSVYWYQQSLDQGLQFLIQYYNGEERAKGNILERFSAQQFPDLHSELNLSSLELGDSALYFCASSPSGYYGYTFGSGTRLTVV.

This rearrangement joins TRBV29-1 to TRBJ2-1; D not resolved. The germline CDR1 and CDR2 sequences are SQVTM and ANQGSEA. The CDR3 is made up of 15 amino acids. Deletions cut 3 bases from V and 0 bases from J, with 12 bases between. CDR3 region: CSVDNAIGSYNEQFF. The CDR3 DNA is TGCAGCGTTGATAATGCAATTGGCTCCTACAATGAGCAGTTCTTC.

This chain uses TRBV12-5 with TRBJ2-4; TRBD2 matches at 7 bases. The J call is in doubt because the DNA end fits TRBJ2-5 better. This CDR3 is built from 13 residues. Germline lookup yields CDR1 LGHNT and CDR2 FRNRAP. The CDR3 protein is CASSMGGQETQYF. The DNA of the CDR3 is TGTGCTAGTTCCATGGGGGGGCAAGAGACCCAGTACTTC.

About this clonotype itself: One end of the junction is discordant with germline, which a read error may explain. The chain uses TRBV29-1 and TRBJ2-3; D remains unclear. The CDR3 is made up of 12 amino acids. Germline loops: CDR1 SQVTM, CDR2 ANQGSEA. In DNA, the CDR3 is TGCAGCGTCGAGAACCGACCGGATACACAGTATTTT. This sequence encodes CSVENRPDTQYF.

This clonotype was counted a single time. CDR3 coding DNA: TGTGCCAGCGCGACTAGCGGGAGTTACGAGCAGTACTTC. Protein sequence: CASATSGSYEQYF. V gene TRBV27 combines with J gene TRBJ2-7; 12 bases line up with TRBD2. Germline CDR1 MNHEY, CDR2 SMNVEV (reference sequence). J was trimmed by 4 bases and V by 8 bases; bases with no gene match: 3. The CDR3 extends over 13 amino acids.

This chain links TRBV20-1 with TRBJ2-1; 9 nucleotides align to TRBD2. CDR1 DFQATT and CDR2 SNEGSKA come from the germline V gene (reference sequence). V dropped 5 bases and J dropped 4; count of bases not matched to a gene: 9. The CDR3 has 15 residues. The CDR3 is CSAEIAGEAYNEQFF. CDR3 bases: TGCAGTGCTGAGATAGCGGGAGAGGCGTACAATGAGCAGTTCTTC.

The CDR3 DNA reads TGTGCCAGCAGCCCGAGACAGGGCGGGCAGTACTTC. This encodes CASSPRQGGQYF. This rearrangement joins TRBV3-1 to TRBJ2-1; 7 bases line up with TRBD1. The end of the DNA aligns better with TRBJ2-7, so the J call may be wrong. This CDR3 is 12 amino acids long. Germline lookup yields CDR1 LGHDT and CDR2 YNNKEL (reference sequence).

The chain is built from TRBV24-1 and TRBJ2-1; 8 nucleotides align to TRBD2. CDR3 length: 16 residues. The ends lost 3 bases at V and 1 base at J; junction bases unmatched: 4. Germline lookup yields CDR1 KGHDR and CDR2 SFDVKD. This chain's CDR3 is CATSDPIAGSYNEQFF. The CDR3 DNA sequence: TGTGCCACCAGTGATCCAATAGCGGGATCCTACAATGAGCAGTTCTTC.

The rearrangement uses TRBV20-1 and TRBJ2-5, with 7 positions matching TRBD2. CDR1 DFQATT and CDR2 SNEGSKA come from the germline V gene (reference sequence). The junction had 7 bases not matched to a gene; V was cut back by 6 bases and J by 0 bases. The CDR3 length is 14 residues. CDR3 sequence reads: CSAGPGGDQETQYF. For the CDR3, the DNA is TGCAGTGCAGGGCCGGGGGGTGACCAAGAGACCCAGTACTTC.

V and J are TRBV5-5 and TRBJ1-1, with D tentatively TRBD1 (5 bases). CDR3 length: 12 amino acids. The V end lost 2 bases, the J end lost 8 bases, and 10 bases lay between the germline ends. CDR1 SGHKS and CDR2 YYEKEE come from the germline V gene (reference sequence). The DNA of the CDR3 is TGTGCCAGCAGCTTCCGGGGGAGGGAAGCTTTCTTT. This codes for CASSFRGREAFF.

This clonotype has a single count. The chain carries TRBV20-1 and TRBJ1-1; D is unresolved. Germline V gene data show CDR1 as DFQATT and CDR2 as SNEGSKA (reference sequence). V dropped 0 bases and J dropped 4 bases, with 9 bases sitting between them. The CDR3 contains 13 residues. Here the CDR3 reads CSARDLLGTEAFF. CDR3 nucleotide sequence: TGCAGTGCTAGAGATCTCCTGGGCACTGAAGCTTTCTTT.

V gene TRBV11-1 combines with J gene TRBJ2-1, with D tentatively TRBD2 (6 bases). With the DNA end fitting TRBJ2-7 better, the J assignment may be wrong. The CDR3 loop spans 16 amino acids. Germline CDR1 reads SGHAT; CDR2 reads FQDESV (reference sequence). The CDR3: CASSLGEARSYNEQYF. CDR3 in DNA: TGTGCCAGCAGCCTAGGGGAGGCTCGCTCCTACAATGAGCAGTACTTC.

The CDR3 reads CASSSPGGSLYEQYF. The CDR3 DNA reads as TGTGCCAGCAGTTCACCAGGGGGAAGTTTGTACGAGCAGTACTTC. This rearrangement joins TRBV6-5 to TRBJ2-7; 7 positions match TRBD1. Germline V gene data show CDR1 as MNHEY and CDR2 as SVGAGI. Germline trimming cut 4 bases from V and 4 bases from J; bases unmatched to any gene: 10. This CDR3 spans 15 amino acids.

The chain joins TRBV28 to TRBJ2-1; D may be TRBD2 (6 bases). The CDR3 loop spans 17 amino acids. CDR1 and CDR2 from the germline V gene are MDHEN and SYDVKM. The ends were cut back, 4 bases at V and 2 bases at J, with 18 bases in the middle. DNA of the CDR3: TGTGCCAGCAGTTCCCCGGGACTTCCCGAAACCTACAATGAGCAGTTCTTC. Residues: CASSSPGLPETYNEQFF.

In its sample, this clonotype was seen a few times. This rearrangement joins TRBV20-1 to TRBJ1-2, with TRBD1 matching 8 bases. The CDR3 is made up of 13 amino acids. Germline-derived CDR1 and CDR2 are DFQATT and SNEGSKA (reference sequence). The ends lost 6 bases at V and 0 bases at J; junction bases unmatched: 3. The CDR3 DNA reads TGCAGTGCCGACAGGGGAACTAACTATGGCTACACCTTC. Protein product: CSADRGTNYGYTF.